The rows below give T cell receptor beta chains drawn from one sample of a study of blood T cell repertoires in COVID-19. Sequencing used immunoSEQ multiplex PCR; TCRdb keeps in-frame clones, though not all of them. The data hold under 85,000 clones, with 65% to 90% observed a single time. The source material was peripheral blood. The receptor source for this set is a man aged 25 to 40 with COVID-19, enrolled during active disease. CDR3s include the opening cysteine and the closing phenylalanine or tryptophan. D genes are given only for firm matches. Rows give clone size only sometimes, using once, few, many, or a class for an expanded clone.

V,J,D,size,DNA,CDR3
TRBV2,TRBJ2-1,.,.,TGTGCCAGCAGCTTTAGCTCCTACAATGAGCAGTTCTTC,CASSFSSYNEQFF
TRBV10-3,TRBJ2-1,.,.,TGTGCCTCGGGCGCCGGCCTAGCGATTGGGGATGAGCAGTTCTTC,CASGAGLAIGDEQFF
TRBV24-1,TRBJ2-1,.,.,TGTGCCACCAGTGATTCTGGGCTTAGCGGTGAGCAGTTCTTC,CATSDSGLSGEQFF
TRBV19,TRBJ2-1,TRBD2,once,TGTGCCAGTAGTGTCGGACTAGTTGGTGAGCAGTTCTTC,CASSVGLVGEQFF
TRBV5-6,TRBJ2-1,TRBD2,.,TGCCGCGGAGCCCCCGGACTAGCCCAACCCCAAGAGGATGAGCAGTTCTTC,CRGAPGLAQPQEDEQFF
TRBV24-1,TRBJ2-1,.,.,TGTGCCACCAGTGAAAGGGGGAAGTACAATGAGCAGTTCTTC,CATSERGKYNEQFF
TRBV16,TRBJ1-3,TRBD1,.,TGTGCCAGCAGCCCGATGGACAGGAACCCCGGAAACACCATATATTTT,CASSPMDRNPGNTIYF
TRBV28,TRBJ1-2,.,.,TGTGCCAGCAGTCAGGGCCTGGGCTATGGCTACACCTTC,CASSQGLGYGYTF
TRBV4-3,TRBJ2-1,.,.,TGCGCCAGCAGCCAAGATCACGAGGACACCGAGCAGTTCTTC,CASSQDHEDTEQFF
TRBV2,TRBJ2-1,.,.,TGTGCCAGCAGTCTGCAGGAGGAAGGGTACAATGAGCAGTTCTTC,CASSLQEEGYNEQFF
TRBV5-1,TRBJ2-5,TRBD2,.,TGCGCCAGCAGCTTGGAGACTAGCGGGAACCAAGAGACCCAGTACTTC,CASSLETSGNQETQYF
TRBV10-3,TRBJ1-2,TRBD1,.,TGTGCCATCAGTGCGGGACAGGAGGGCTACACCTTC,CAISAGQEGYTF
TRBV2,TRBJ1-1,.,.,TGTGCCAGCATTAGGTCCCAGGGGCACACTGAAGCTTTCTTT,CASIRSQGHTEAFF
TRBV6-2/TRBV6-3,TRBJ2-7,.,.,TGTGCCAGCAGTCCAGCCTACGAGCAGTACTTC,CASSPAYEQYF
TRBV3-1/TRBV3-2,TRBJ2-1,TRBD2,.,TGTGCCAGCAGCCAAGTGCGGGAGAGCCGCAATGAGCAGTTCTTC,CASSQVRESRNEQFF
TRBV28,TRBJ2-2,.,.,TGTGCCAGCAAGTTAACCTCGACTGTCCGGCGAGGTCCCGGGGAGCTGTTTTTT,CASKLTSTVRRGPGELFF
TRBV10-1,TRBJ2-1,TRBD2,.,TGCGCCAGCGCGAAGGTAGCGGGAGGGAGGAATGAGCAGTTCTTC,CASAKVAGGRNEQFF
TRBV6-4,TRBJ2-3,.,.,TGTGCCTCCGGCACAGATACGCAGTATTTT,CASGTDTQYF
TRBV28,TRBJ2-2,.,.,TGTGCCAGCGGGGCAGCCCAAAGGGACACCGGGGAGCTGTTTTTT,CASGAAQRDTGELFF
TRBV28,TRBJ1-1,.,.,TGTGCCAGCAGTCTTACAGTTAACACTGAAGCTTTCTTT,CASSLTVNTEAFF
TRBV7-8,TRBJ2-2,.,.,TGTGCCAGCAGCCGGAGCAACACCGGGGAGCTGTTTTTT,CASSRSNTGELFF
TRBV30,TRBJ1-1,TRBD1,.,TGTGCCTGGGACAGGGTTGGTAACACTGAAGCTTTCTTT,CAWDRVGNTEAFF
TRBV7-2,TRBJ2-7,TRBD2,.,TGTGCCAGCAGCCTCAAAGCGGGAGGGCCGTCGTACGAGCAGTACTTC,CASSLKAGGPSYEQYF
TRBV5-1,TRBJ2-5,.,.,TGCGCCAGCAGCTTCGGGTCGCCACAAGAGACCCAGTACTTC,CASSFGSPQETQYF
TRBV5-1,TRBJ2-7,.,once,TGCGCCAGCATATCAGGGAATGACGAGCAGTACTTC,CASISGNDEQYF
TRBV7-9,TRBJ2-1,.,.,TGTGCCAGCAGCTCCGCCGCCGGGAGCTCCTACAATGAGCAGTTCTTC,CASSSAAGSSYNEQFF
TRBV10-1,TRBJ1-1,TRBD1,.,TGCGCCAGCAGTGGACAGGGACCCACTGAAGCTTTCTTT,CASSGQGPTEAFF
TRBV7-2,TRBJ1-1,TRBD1,.,TGTGCCAGCAGGGAACCCGGGACAGGGGGCTACACTGAAGCTTTCTTT,CASREPGTGGYTEAFF
TRBV19,TRBJ1-1,TRBD1,.,TGTGCCAGTAGTTCGGGCAGGGGGCATGAGAACACTGAAGCTTTCTTT,CASSSGRGHENTEAFF
TRBV9,TRBJ2-7,.,.,TGTGCCAGCAGCGTAGTGGACAGCGAATCAGCGGATGAGCAGTACTTC,CASSVVDSESADEQYF
TRBV24-1,TRBJ1-5,TRBD1,.,TGTGCCACCAGTGCCGGGAACAGGGGTCGCAATCAGCCCCAGCATTTT,CATSAGNRGRNQPQHF
TRBV28,TRBJ1-5,.,.,TGTGCCAGCAGCTCCCTGGGCCAGTCGGGGCAGCCCCAGCATTTT,CASSSLGQSGQPQHF
TRBV6-5,TRBJ1-5,.,few,TGTGCCAGTAAGGCCCTTTCGGGGCAGCCCCAGCATTTT,CASKALSGQPQHF
TRBV19,TRBJ2-7,.,.,TGTGCCAGTAGTATCGGCAGGTCCTACGAGCAGTACTTC,CASSIGRSYEQYF
TRBV10-1,TRBJ2-3,.,.,TGCGCCAGCAGTGATGGGTCACAGGATACGCAGTATTTT,CASSDGSQDTQYF
TRBV30,TRBJ2-7,.,.,TGTGCCTGGAGTGCAAACGAGCAGTACTTC,CAWSANEQYF
TRBV6-1,TRBJ1-4,.,few,TGTGCCAGCAGTGAAGATGGCAGGATTGCAACTAATGAAAAACTGTTTTTT,CASSEDGRIATNEKLFF
TRBV14,TRBJ1-4,.,.,TGTGCCAGCAGCCAATCCGGGGGAGCAACTAATGAAAAACTGTTTTTT,CASSQSGGATNEKLFF
TRBV20-1,TRBJ2-1,TRBD2,.,TGCAGTGCTAGCCTAGCGGTTGAGCAGTTCTTC,CSASLAVEQFF
TRBV5-4,TRBJ2-2,TRBD1,.,TGTGCCAGCAGCTTGAGCGACAGGGGTACCGGGGAGCTGTTTTTT,CASSLSDRGTGELFF
TRBV6-6,TRBJ1-4,.,.,TGTGCCAGCAGTTACAGGGCGGGGAAACTGTTTTTT,CASSYRAGKLFF
TRBV7-3,TRBJ1-1,.,once,TGTGCCAGCAGCCCGGTGACGGGAGGCACTGAAGCTTTCTTT,CASSPVTGGTEAFF
TRBV14,TRBJ2-2,TRBD1,.,TGTGCCAGCAGCCTACAGACAGGGATCGGGGAGCTGTTTTTT,CASSLQTGIGELFF
TRBV4-2,TRBJ1-1,.,.,TGTGCCAGCAGCCAAGCCATTGCAGGGGACACTGAAGCTTTCTTT,CASSQAIAGDTEAFF
TRBV20-1,TRBJ1-2,TRBD1,.,TGCAGTCAGGGGGGAAATGGCTACACCTTC,CSQGGNGYTF
TRBV10-3,TRBJ1-3,TRBD1,.,TGTGCCATCAGTCCTCAGACAGGGCCTGGAAACACCATATATTTT,CAISPQTGPGNTIYF
TRBV5-6,TRBJ2-2,.,.,TGTGCCAGCAAAGTTGGAGTAAACACCGGGGAGCTGTTTTTT,CASKVGVNTGELFF
TRBV12-3/TRBV12-4,TRBJ2-7,.,.,TGTGCCAGCAGTTTGGGCAGCACCTACGAGCAGTACTTC,CASSLGSTYEQYF
TRBV15,TRBJ2-7,.,.,TGTGCCACCAGCAGAGGGCAGGGAGGAGTCTACGAGCAGTACTTC,CATSRGQGGVYEQYF
TRBV9,TRBJ2-2,.,.,TGTGCCAGCAGCGTGAGCGGAAACACCGGGGAGCTGTTTTTT,CASSVSGNTGELFF
TRBV2,TRBJ2-2,.,.,TGTGCCAGCAGTGTCGGCGGAAACACCGGGGAGCTGTTTTTT,CASSVGGNTGELFF
TRBV6-1,TRBJ1-6,TRBD1,once,TGTGCCAGCAGTGAAGGGGGGTTGACAGGGAGAGGTAATTCACCCCTCCACTTT,CASSEGGLTGRGNSPLHF
TRBV6-5,TRBJ1-2,.,.,TGTGCCAGCAGTTACGGGGGGGGCTATGGCTACACCTTC,CASSYGGGYGYTF
TRBV5-4,TRBJ2-1,TRBD2,.,TGTGCCAGCAACTTCGGAGCGGGAGGGCGAAATGAGCAGTTCTTC,CASNFGAGGRNEQFF
TRBV7-2,TRBJ1-1,.,.,TGTGCCAGCAGCTTAGAAGGGAGCGACACTGAAGCTTTCTTT,CASSLEGSDTEAFF
TRBV19,TRBJ1-5,TRBD1,.,TGTGCCAGTACTAGGGACAGCCCGCGGCGGGGCAATCAGCCCCAGCATTTT,CASTRDSPRRGNQPQHF
TRBV5-1,TRBJ1-6,TRBD1,.,TGCGCCAGCAGCCGGACAGGGGGAGTATATAATTCACCCCTCCACTTT,CASSRTGGVYNSPLHF
TRBV19,TRBJ2-1,TRBD2,.,TGTGCCACCTCACCGGGACTAGCGGGAGGCACTGAGCAGTTCTTC,CATSPGLAGGTEQFF
TRBV25-1,TRBJ2-5,.,.,TGTGCCAGCAGTGAATACTGGGAGGAGACCCAGTACTTC,CASSEYWEETQYF